This T cell receptor (beta chain) stems from a study of blood T cell repertoires in COVID-19. Study-wide background: The cDNA or gDNA used as material had been derived from T cells, B-cell-depleted T cells, or PBMCs.

Germline CDR1 and CDR2: ENHRY and SYGVKD. Trimming stripped 4 bases from V and 1 base from J, with 7 bases between. The CDR3 spans 13 residues. In the original workflow: Amplification from reference gene primers served as the basis for estimated nucleated cell counts. Generated by immunoSEQ multiplex PCR, the TCRdb table keeps only in-frame clones and is missing some. V and J calls plus clone size are reproduced from that table; the DNA served to infer D and trimming. The sample has under 150,000 clones, over 80% seen once; the top ten hold 18%. Cohorts were based on clinical histories the participants reported.

The sample was PBMCs or T cells enriched from blood (not recorded which). The gene calls are TRBV10-3 and TRBJ1-2; a weak D match, TRBD1 (6 bases). The sequence derives from a man aged 30 to 39 who had recovered from COVID-19. The CDR3 nucleotides read TGTGCCATCAGTGGGGACAATAACTATGGCTACACCTTC. Amino acids: CAISGDNNYGYTF.